This TCR beta chain was sequenced in a study of early T cells in non-severe SARS-CoV-2 infection. Whole-study context: Sequencing used unsorted whole-blood bulk RNA, so chains lack pairing.

Molecules of cDNA were individually given unique molecular identifiers that were attached to them. TCRdb processed the 5' RACE reads anew with MiXCR; each CDR3 protein has one entry. The sample has 68,000 or so distinct CDR3 sequences; roughly 13% are singletons. A few counts support this clonotype. Looked up from germline, CDR1 is LNHDA and CDR2 is SQIVND (reference sequence). V lost 7 bases, J lost 7 bases, and 20 bases lay in between. The CDR3 extends over 16 amino acids. The chain is built from TRBV19 and TRBJ1-6; D might be TRBD1 (6 bases). Source material: whole blood. The sequence came from an adult who was a healthcare worker with PCR-confirmed SARS-CoV-2 infection or an uninfected control (not recorded which). The CDR3: CASNVSGGQRNSPLHF. Written as DNA, the CDR3 is TGTGCCAGTAATGTGTCGGGGGGCCAGCGGAATTCACCCCTCCACTTT. Together with reference TRBV19 and TRBJ1-6, the CDR3 gives the full variable domain: DGGITQSPKYLFRKEGQNVTLSCEQNLNHDAMYWYRQDPGQGLRLIYYSQIVNDFQKGDIAEGYSVSREKKESFPLTVTSAQKNPTAFYLCASNVSGGQRNSPLHFGNGTRLTVT.